The 13 T cell receptor beta chains in this list originate from one sample, sequenced in a study of cytomegalovirus exposure and HLA in healthy donors. Amplification used 60 Vbeta primers and 13 Jbeta primers. Produced via immunoSEQ multiplex PCR; TCRdb's table is partial and in-frame only. The table shows over 35,000 clones, with 50% to 75% occurring only once. The sequencing sample was made of PBMCs. These receptors were obtained from a human donor in good health.

The genes are TRBV2 and TRBJ1-5; no definite D call. Trimming cost V 7 bases and J 2 bases, with 18 bases left between them. The length of the CDR3 is 16 residues. Germline V lookup: CDR1 SNHLY, CDR2 FYNNEI. CDR3 region: CASTLNLGRGNQPQHF. In nucleotides, the CDR3 is TGTGCCAGCACCCTAAATCTGGGCCGCGGCAATCAGCCCCAGCATTTT.

This clone was seen only a few times. V usage is TRBV7-8 and J usage is TRBJ2-3; maybe TRBD2 (5 bases). CDR3 size: 13 residues. Germline V gene data show CDR1 as SGHVS and CDR2 as FQNEAQ. V shed 9 bases and J shed 2 bases, with 12 bases lying between them. CDR3 sequence reads: CASGGFNTDTQYF. CDR3 nucleotides: TGTGCCAGTGGCGGGTTTAACACAGATACGCAGTATTTT.

The chain combines TRBV28 with TRBJ1-2; D call uncertain. The CDR3 contains 13 residues. CDR1 and CDR2 from the germline V gene are MDHEN and SYDVKM. The ends were cut back, 5 bases at V and 0 bases at J, with 7 bases in the middle. The CDR3 reads CASSLRTNYGYTF. The CDR3 DNA is TGTGCCAGCAGTCTACGAACTAACTATGGCTACACCTTC.

J is TRBJ2-7 and V is TRBV25-1, with 9 positions matching TRBD1. The CDR3 loop spans 16 amino acids. Per the germline V gene, CDR1 is MGHDK and CDR2 is SYGVNS. The V and J ends lost 1 base and 4 bases, in that order; junction bases with no gene match: 8. The CDR3 here is CASSELEGTGTYEQYF. The CDR3 nucleotides read TGTGCCAGCAGTGAATTAGAGGGGACAGGGACTTACGAGCAGTACTTC.

The rearrangement links TRBV6-1 to TRBJ2-4; D not resolved. The CDR3 runs 14 residues. V lost 1 base to trimming and J lost 0 bases, with 4 bases between them. The germline V gene has CDR1 MNHNS and CDR2 SASEGT. The CDR3 coding sequence is TGTGCCAGCAGTGAAGACAGAGCCAAAAACATTCAGTACTTC. Its translation is CASSEDRAKNIQYF.

The chain joins TRBV5-4 to TRBJ2-5, with D perhaps TRBD2 (6 bases). CDR1 and CDR2 from the germline V gene are SGHNT and YYREEE (reference sequence). V shed 6 bases and J shed 2 bases, with 11 bases lying between them. The CDR3 runs to 13 residues. The DNA of the CDR3 is TGTGCCAGCACCCTCGGGACTCAAGAGACCCAGTACTTC. Translation: CASTLGTQETQYF.

The chain recombines TRBV19 with TRBJ1-1, with D perhaps TRBD1 (5 bases). Germline-derived CDR1 and CDR2 are LNHDA and SQIVND (reference sequence). The V and J ends lost 9 bases and 1 base respectively, with 12 bases between them. CDR3 length: 13 amino acids. CDR3 DNA sequence: TGTGCCAGCAGACAGTCCAAGAACACTGAAGCTTTCTTT. Protein: CASRQSKNTEAFF.

The V gene is TRBV6-5, the J gene TRBJ2-1; possibly TRBD1 for D (6 bases). Trimming took 6 bases from V and 3 from J, leaving 15 bases between them. This CDR3 region has 15 residues. CDR1 MNHEY and CDR2 SVGAGI come from the germline V gene. The CDR3 loop reads CASSRLDRIYNEQFF. The CDR3 DNA reads as TGTGCCAGCAGCCGACTCGACAGGATCTACAATGAGCAGTTCTTC.

This clone was picked up one time. The chain couples TRBV11-2 to TRBJ2-3, with 14 nucleotides matching TRBD2. The V gene end was trimmed by 4 bases and the J gene end by 10 bases; junction bases not matched to a gene: 13. The CDR3 is 17 amino acids. Germline CDR1 SGHAT, CDR2 FQNNGV. The chain's CDR3 is CASSSSLTSGGAGAQYF. The CDR3 DNA reads TGTGCCAGCAGCTCCTCGCTGACTAGCGGGGGGGCCGGGGCGCAGTATTTT.

The chain carries TRBV5-4 and TRBJ2-1, with 9 bases matching TRBD2. Germline V gene data show CDR1 as SGHNT and CDR2 as YYREEE (reference sequence). The V and J ends lost 5 bases and 10 bases, in that order; junction bases with no gene match: 7. The CDR3 has 13 amino acids. In nucleotides, the CDR3 is TGTGCCAGCAGAACTCCGGGACTAGCAGAGCAGTTCTTC. It specifies CASRTPGLAEQFF.

This clone was found a few times. The genes are TRBV29-1 and TRBJ2-7; the match to TRBD1 covers 10 bases. Germline assignment: CDR1 SQVTM and CDR2 ANQGSEA. V lost 7 bases to trimming and J lost 6 bases; unmatched junction nucleotides: 9. The CDR3 loop spans 13 amino acids. This CDR3 reads CSALTGTGVEQYF. The CDR3 coding sequence is TGCAGCGCGCTAACCGGGACAGGGGTCGAGCAGTACTTC.

The table lists this clone with a count of one. This sequence joins TRBV2 and TRBJ1-5; 10 nucleotides match TRBD1. The junction had 10 bases not matched to a gene; V was cut back by 6 bases and J by 5 bases. Germline V gene lookup returns CDR1 SNHLY and CDR2 FYNNEI. The CDR3 is made up of 16 amino acids. The CDR3 sequence is CASRPIDRGLYQPQHF. CDR3 DNA: TGTGCCAGCAGACCCATCGACAGGGGGCTTTATCAGCCCCAGCATTTT.

The chain joins TRBV28 to TRBJ2-7; no definite D call. CDR3 length: 11 amino acids. Trimming removed 7 bases at V and 4 bases at J, with 8 bases between. CDR1 and CDR2 from the germline V gene are MDHEN and SYDVKM. CDR3 in amino acids: CASTRRYEQYF. CDR3 sequence (DNA): TGTGCCAGCACCAGGCGTTACGAGCAGTACTTC.